Listed below are T cell receptor beta chains from one sample, sequenced in a study of T-cell reconstitution after alpha-beta-depleted transplantation in children. One entry per CDR3 protein, called by TCRdb with MiXCR from the PCR reads. The sample holds approximately 490,000 distinct CDR3 sequences; 8% to 11% are singletons and the top ten take 2% to 2.5%. The starting material was PBMCs, obtained before TCRalphabeta/CD19-depleted stem cell transplant. These receptors came from a child aged 2 to 10 with inherited bone marrow failure, due to receive a stem cell transplant. The CDR3 runs from the conserved cysteine through the conserved F or W. The D gene is left open where the match is weak. Clone size, where shown, is once, few, many, or a class for clones that have expanded.

CDR3	DNA	size	D	V	J
CATSDSGTEAFF	TGTGCCACCAGTGATTCGGGAACTGAAGCTTTCTTT	.	.	TRBV24-1	TRBJ1-1
CASSWGTGGTYEQYF	TGTGCCAGCAGTTGGGGGACAGGGGGGACCTACGAGCAGTACTTC	many	TRBD1	TRBV12-3/TRBV12-4	TRBJ2-7
CASSHLAGGDTQYF	TGCGCCAGCAGCCACCTAGCGGGAGGAGATACGCAGTATTTT	many	TRBD2	TRBV4-3	TRBJ2-3
CATSDLGREPYNEQFF	TGTGCCACCAGTGACCTCGGCAGGGAACCCTACAATGAGCAGTTCTTC	many	.	TRBV24-1	TRBJ2-1
CASSQDGLSYNEQFF	TGTGCCAGCAGCCAGGACGGACTCTCCTACAATGAGCAGTTCTTC	many	.	TRBV12-3/TRBV12-4	TRBJ2-1
CASSVGTGGHEQYF	TGTGCCAGCAGCGTCGGGACAGGGGGCCACGAGCAGTACTTC	many	TRBD1	TRBV9	TRBJ2-7
CASSLAGTASTDTQYF	TGCGCCAGCAGCTTGGCCGGGACAGCTAGCACAGATACGCAGTATTTT	many	TRBD1	TRBV5-1	TRBJ2-3
CASRPREGRFGTTDTQYF	TGTGCCAGCAGACCCCGGGAGGGCCGATTTGGGACCACAGATACGCAGTATTTT	.	TRBD2	TRBV12-3/TRBV12-4	TRBJ2-3
CASSQGTPSINEQFF	TGTGCCAGCAGCCAAGGGACTCCCTCCATCAATGAGCAGTTCTTC	many	.	TRBV4-2	TRBJ2-1
CASSNTGGEQYF	TGTGCCAGCAGTAACACAGGGGGCGAGCAGTACTTC	.	TRBD1	TRBV12-3/TRBV12-4	TRBJ2-7
CSAVNGRGEEPQYF	TGCAGCGCAGTGAATGGGCGCGGAGAAGAGCCCCAGTACTTC	many	.	TRBV29-1	TRBJ2-5
CASSPGLSNQPQHF	TGTGCCAGCAGTCCAGGGTTAAGCAATCAGCCCCAGCATTTT	many	.	TRBV27	TRBJ1-5
CASSQVPGYNEQFF	TGCGCCAGCAGCCAAGTGCCTGGATACAATGAGCAGTTCTTC	few	.	TRBV4-3	TRBJ2-1
CASSLEAPADTQYF	TGCGCCAGCAGCTTGGAGGCCCCCGCAGATACGCAGTATTTT	many	.	TRBV5-1	TRBJ2-3
CASSPLQDQPQHF	TGTGCCAGCTCACCTTTGCAGGATCAGCCCCAGCATTTT	many	.	TRBV18	TRBJ1-5
CASSHLQLAGDPTDTQYF	TGTGCCAGCAGCCATTTACAACTAGCGGGAGATCCCACAGATACGCAGTATTTT	.	TRBD2	TRBV3-1	TRBJ2-3
CASSSSRDSEKLFF	TGTGCCAGCAGCTCGTCCCGGGACAGTGAAAAACTGTTTTTT	once	TRBD1	TRBV5-4	TRBJ1-4
CASSPGTGGLQPQHF	TGTGCCAGCAGTCCCGGGACAGGGGGACTCCAGCCCCAGCATTTT	.	TRBD1	TRBV12-3/TRBV12-4	TRBJ1-5
CASSLGQPQFF	TGTGCCAGCAGCCTCGGACAGCCGCAGTTCTTC	many	.	TRBV5-6	TRBJ2-1
CASSQDRPGLAHYNEQFF	TGCGCCAGCAGCCAAGATCGGCCGGGACTAGCCCATTACAATGAGCAGTTCTTC	few	TRBD2	TRBV4-3	TRBJ2-1
CASRPGLAGTNPYNEQFF	TGTGCCAGCAGACCTGGACTAGCGGGAACGAACCCATACAATGAGCAGTTCTTC	.	TRBD2	TRBV3-1	TRBJ2-1
CASSATRHEQFF	TGTGCCAGCAGTGCTACTAGGCATGAGCAGTTCTTC	few	.	TRBV6-2/TRBV6-3	TRBJ2-1
CASSFLRGRAGELFF	TGTGCCAGCAGCTTTTTGAGGGGGCGAGCCGGGGAGCTGTTTTTT	few	TRBD1	TRBV11-2	TRBJ2-2